This T cell receptor (beta chain) is from a study of early T cells in non-severe SARS-CoV-2 infection. This clonotype appeared a few times. Its antigen is not identified. Each cDNA molecule carried a unique molecular identifier. TCRdb reanalysed the 5' RACE reads using MiXCR and keeps one entry per CDR3 protein. This table has about 33,000 distinct CDR3 sequences, about 5% appearing once. Study outcomes and limitations: Matching with VDJdb favored anti-spike CD8 responses (missing private and CD4 specificities).

The V and J ends lost 8 bases and 1 base respectively, with 15 bases between them. Germline CDR1 reads SEHNR; CDR2 reads FQNEAQ (reference sequence). CDR3 length: 14 residues. The sample comprised whole blood. The sequence was obtained from an adult who was a healthcare worker with PCR-confirmed SARS-CoV-2 infection or an uninfected control (not recorded which). The V and J genes are TRBV7-9 and TRBJ2-7; tentative D call: TRBD1 (6 bases). CDR3 bases: TGTGCCAGCGCGCCCCGACAGGATTCCTACGAGCAGTACTTC. This sequence encodes CASAPRQDSYEQYF.